This paragraph covers one TCR beta chain sequence. Its antigen remains unidentified. The sample is drawn from a study of shared clonotypes between healthy human individuals. Study-wide background: Every donor yielded three CD4 naive, three CD4 memory, two CD8 naive and one CD8 memory plate.

Study findings and constraints: Among the subsets, naive ones generally showed larger estimated richness than memory ones. Non-shared clonotypes had lower generation probabilities than those shared by all four donors.

Several immunoSEQ plates held equal portions of the genomic DNA taken from each subset. TCRdb's copy holds only in-frame clones and misses some; the assay was immunoSEQ multiplex PCR. Of about a million clones detected, 65% to 75% appear once; the ten largest clones hold approximately 1.5%. Sequencing was performed on memory CD4+ T cells sorted from blood. This sample's subset: CD45RA-negative fraction. This receptor was identified in a man aged 18 to 29 in good health.

CDR3 in amino acids: CASSSERDQPQHF. The CDR3 coding sequence is TGTGCCAGCAGCTCAGAACGGGATCAGCCCCAGCATTTT. The chain joins TRBV7-2 to TRBJ1-5; no clear D. V was shortened by 4 bases and J by 5 bases, with 9 bases between the two germline ends. The length of the CDR3 is 13 residues. CDR1 is SGHTA and CDR2 is FQGNSA in the germline V gene.